The present T cell receptor (beta chain) was sequenced within a study of cytomegalovirus exposure and HLA in healthy donors. In the study overall: Prior work identified around 110 million unique TCR beta sequences in about 179 million T cells.

Findings of the study overall: Cytomegalovirus status was reportedly diagnosed by the classifier with high specificity and sensitivity. Analysis was carried out at a later point, and it linked a missense DCLRE1C variant to TCR beta V- and J-gene trimming.

Germline V gene data show CDR1 as SGHAT and CDR2 as FQDESV (reference sequence). This CDR3 contains 15 residues. J gave up 2 bases and V 5 bases, and 7 bases lay outside the gene matches. The PCR employed 60 Vbeta primers together with 13 Jbeta primers. Some clones are missing from TCRdb's copy, which holds only in-frame ones; the method was immunoSEQ multiplex PCR. Seen here are some 140,000 clones, 70% to 90% observed once, and the top ten hold approximately 5.6%. The sample holds a few counts of this clone. Its antigen remains unknown. This receptor was taken from a middle-aged woman in good health and CMV-seropositive. The rearrangement joins TRBV11-1 to TRBJ2-3; 7 bases line up with TRBD1. Material for sequencing was PBMCs. DNA for the CDR3: TGTGCCAGCAGCCAAGGGGGCAGATCCACAGATACGCAGTATTTT. Translating gives CASSQGGRSTDTQYF.